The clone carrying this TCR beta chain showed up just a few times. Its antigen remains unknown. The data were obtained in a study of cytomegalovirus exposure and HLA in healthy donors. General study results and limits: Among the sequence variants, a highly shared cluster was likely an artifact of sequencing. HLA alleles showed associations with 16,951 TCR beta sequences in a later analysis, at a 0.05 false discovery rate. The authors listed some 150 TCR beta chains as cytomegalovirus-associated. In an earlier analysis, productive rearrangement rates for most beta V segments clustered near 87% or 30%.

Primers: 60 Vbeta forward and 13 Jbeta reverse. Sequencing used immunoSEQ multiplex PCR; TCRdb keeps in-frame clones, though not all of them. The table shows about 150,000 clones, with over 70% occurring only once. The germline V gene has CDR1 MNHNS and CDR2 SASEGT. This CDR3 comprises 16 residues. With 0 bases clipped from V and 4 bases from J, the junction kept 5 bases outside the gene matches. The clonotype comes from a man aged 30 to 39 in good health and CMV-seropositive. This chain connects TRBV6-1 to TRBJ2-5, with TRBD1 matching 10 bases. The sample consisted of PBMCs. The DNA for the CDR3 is TGTGCCAGCAGTGAAGCACCGGGACAGGGGAGAGAGACCCAGTACTTC. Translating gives CASSEAPGQGRETQYF.